A single sample is the source of the 13 T cell receptor beta chains below, sequenced in a study of technical replicates of blood from a handful of donors. Using immunoSEQ multiplex PCR, the repertoire was profiled, and TCRdb retains in-frame clones only, with some absent. The sample has about 94,000 clones; almost 96% are singletons. Sequenced sample: T cells isolated from PBMCs. The receptors originated from a human donor in good health.

The gene calls are TRBV5-1 and TRBJ2-3; TRBD2 aligns across 10 bases. Germline V gene sequence: CDR1 SGHRS, CDR2 YFSETQ. V was clipped by 2 bases and J by 4 bases; unmatched bases: 7. The CDR3 consists of 16 residues. The CDR3 sequence: CASSLAGGAAPDTQYF. Here the CDR3 DNA reads TGCGCCAGCAGCTTAGCGGGGGGGGCCGCACCAGATACGCAGTATTTT.

V is TRBV23-1 and J is TRBJ2-5; D not certain. TRBV23-1 is placed among ORFs of uncertain function. CDR3 length: 13 amino acids. Trimming stripped 4 bases from V and 5 bases from J, with 11 bases between. As DNA, the CDR3 is TGCGCCAGCAGTCCACCGAGGCACGAGACCCAGTACTTC. Residues: CASSPPRHETQYF.

The chain links TRBV28 to TRBJ2-1; 7 bases agree with TRBD1. Losses at the gene ends were 7 bases for V and 13 bases for J; bases not matched to a gene: 7. Germline-derived CDR1 and CDR2 are MDHEN and SYDVKM. This CDR3 has 11 residues. CDR3 in amino acids: CASTQTGIQFF. In nucleotides, the CDR3 is TGTGCCAGCACACAGACAGGGATCCAGTTCTTC. Together with reference TRBV28 and TRBJ2-1, the CDR3 gives the full variable domain: DVKVTQSSRYLVKRTGEKVFLECVQDMDHENMFWYRQDPGLGLRLIYFSYDVKMKEKGDIPEGYSVSREKKERFSLILESASTNQTSMYLCASTQTGIQFFGPGTRLTVL.

J is TRBJ2-7 and V is TRBV2; 12 positions match TRBD2. The CDR3 totals 16 residues. The V gene's germline CDR1 is SNHLY and CDR2 FYNNEI. V was pared by 7 bases and J by 6 bases, with 13 bases of the junction left unmatched. The CDR3 spells CASTEHLLAGGGEQYF. In nucleotides, the CDR3 is TGTGCCAGCACCGAACATCTACTAGCGGGAGGCGGCGAGCAGTACTTC.

V gene TRBV7-5 combines with J gene TRBJ2-1; no check of the table's D call, TRBD2, against the DNA was made. TRBV7-5 is recorded as a pseudogene. The CDR3 totals 16 residues. Written as DNA, the CDR3 is TGTGTCAGAAGCCCTAGGGGGGGTCGACTAGCCAATGAGCAGTTCTTC. Encoded protein: CVRSPRGGRLANEQFF.

The chain couples TRBV5-1 to TRBJ2-7; TRBD2 agrees at 10 bases. This CDR3 is 17 amino acids long. The germline V gene has CDR1 SGHRS and CDR2 YFSETQ. Losses at the gene ends were 0 bases for V and 3 bases for J; bases not matched to a gene: 9. The DNA of the CDR3 is TGCGCCAGCAGCTTGGTTCCTAGCGGGGGACCTCTCTACGAGCAGTACTTC. Translated: CASSLVPSGGPLYEQYF.

V usage is TRBV6-5 and J usage is TRBJ2-2; no clear D gene. Between the trimmed V and J ends, which lost 7 bases and 2 bases, there was a span of 11 bases. Per germline, CDR1 MNHEY and CDR2 SVGAGI. This CDR3 spans 14 amino acids. CDR3 residues: CASTYSLNTGELFF. The DNA for the CDR3 is TGTGCCAGCACCTACTCCCTAAACACCGGGGAGCTGTTTTTT.

This clone occurred once. V gene TRBV11-2 combines with J gene TRBJ2-1, with 16 nucleotides matching TRBD2. V shed 5 bases and J 6 bases; nucleotides not matched to a gene: 4. CDR1 SGHAT and CDR2 FQNNGV come from the germline V gene. The CDR3 consists of 16 residues. CDR3 DNA sequence: TGTGCCAGCAGCCTGGGACTAGCGGGAGGGCGCAATGAGCAGTTCTTC. This translates into CASSLGLAGGRNEQFF.

The chain carries TRBV7-8 and TRBJ1-1; 11 bases fit TRBD1. This CDR3 is built from 17 residues. CDR1 is SGHVS and CDR2 is FQNEAQ in the germline V gene. V was pared by 3 bases and J by 2 bases, with 8 bases of the junction left unmatched. The CDR3 DNA follows: TGTGCCAGCAGCTTTCCCGGGACAGGGGGGATAAACACTGAAGCTTTCTTT. Amino acid sequence: CASSFPGTGGINTEAFF.

The chain recombines TRBV28 with TRBJ1-5; D is possibly TRBD1 (5 bases). The germline V and J ends were trimmed by 7 bases and 1 base, with 17 bases remaining between them. The CDR3 length is 16 residues. Germline-derived CDR1 and CDR2 are MDHEN and SYDVKM. The CDR3 loop is CASNSLIRGSNQPQHF. CDR3 bases: TGTGCCAGCAACAGCTTAATAAGGGGCAGCAATCAGCCCCAGCATTTT.

The chain recombines TRBV14 with TRBJ2-4, with D perhaps matching TRBD1 (5 bases). The CDR3 contains 16 residues. The germline V gene has CDR1 SGHDN and CDR2 FVKESK. V was cut by 6 bases and J by 8 bases, with 23 bases left in between. This CDR3 is CASRKGIRVSEDIQYF. CDR3 sequence (DNA): TGTGCCAGCAGGAAGGGTATCAGGGTAAGCGAAGACATTCAGTACTTC.

This chain connects TRBV7-2 to TRBJ2-3, with D possibly being TRBD2 (6 bases). Germline assignment: CDR1 SGHTA and CDR2 FQGNSA. The CDR3 contains 15 residues. Trimming cost V 3 bases and J 1 base, with 11 bases left between them. CDR3 amino acids: CASSLPPGGTDTQYF. CDR3 DNA: TGTGCCAGCAGCTTGCCGCCGGGGGGCACAGATACGCAGTATTTT.

The V and J genes are TRBV7-8 and TRBJ2-7; 9 bases map to TRBD1. V was clipped by 2 bases and J by 2 bases; unmatched bases: 4. This CDR3 is built from 15 residues. Germline values: CDR1 SGHVS, CDR2 FQNEAQ. Written as DNA, the CDR3 is TGTGCCAGCAGCTTACGGGACAGGGCGACCTACGAGCAGTACTTC. This translates into CASSLRDRATYEQYF.